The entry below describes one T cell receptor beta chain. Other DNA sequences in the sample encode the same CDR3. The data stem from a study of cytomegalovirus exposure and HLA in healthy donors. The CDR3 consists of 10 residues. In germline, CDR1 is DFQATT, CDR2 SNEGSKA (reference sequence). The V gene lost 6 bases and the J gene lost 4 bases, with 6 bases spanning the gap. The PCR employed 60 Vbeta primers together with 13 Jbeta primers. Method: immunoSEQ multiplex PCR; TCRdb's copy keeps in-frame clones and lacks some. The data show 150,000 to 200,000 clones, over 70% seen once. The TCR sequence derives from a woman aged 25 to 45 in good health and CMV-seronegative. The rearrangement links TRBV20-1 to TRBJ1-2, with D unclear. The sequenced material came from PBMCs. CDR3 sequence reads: CSAPGYGYTF. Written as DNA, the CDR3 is TGCAGTGCCCCCGGCTATGGCTACACCTTC.